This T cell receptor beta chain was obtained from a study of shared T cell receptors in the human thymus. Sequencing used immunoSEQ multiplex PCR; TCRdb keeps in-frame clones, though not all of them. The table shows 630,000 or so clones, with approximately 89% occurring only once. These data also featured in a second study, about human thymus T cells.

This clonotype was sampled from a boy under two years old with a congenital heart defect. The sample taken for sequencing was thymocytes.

The CDR3 sequence: CASSFPQPPAGGFSYEQYF. CDR3 nucleotides: TGTGCCAGCAGCTTCCCCCAACCGCCAGCGGGGGGGTTCTCCTACGAGCAGTACTTC. The chain employs TRBV7-8 and TRBJ2-7; 10 nucleotides line up with TRBD2. The germline gives CDR1 SGHVS, CDR2 FQNEAQ. V lost 3 bases to trimming and J lost 0 bases; unmatched junction nucleotides: 14. The CDR3 has 19 residues.